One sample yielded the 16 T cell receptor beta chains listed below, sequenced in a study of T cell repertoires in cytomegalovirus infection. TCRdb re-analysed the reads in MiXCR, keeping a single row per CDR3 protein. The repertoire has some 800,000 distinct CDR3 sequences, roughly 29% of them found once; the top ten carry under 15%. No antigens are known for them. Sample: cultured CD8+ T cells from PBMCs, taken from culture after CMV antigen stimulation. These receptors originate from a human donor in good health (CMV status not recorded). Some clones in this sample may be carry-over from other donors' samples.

The CDR3 region has the DNA TGTGCCAGTAGTATACGGCGGCGGAATAGCAATCAGCCCCAGCATTTT. Translation gives CASSIRRRNSNQPQHF. V usage is TRBV19 and J usage is TRBJ1-5; D gene ambiguous. CDR3 length: 16 residues. V was trimmed by 2 bases and J by 0 bases, leaving 11 bases between them. Germline CDR1 is LNHDA and CDR2 is SQIVND (reference sequence). The full variable domain, with the rest looked up from reference TRBV19 and TRBJ1-5, is DGGITQSPKYLFRKEGQNVTLSCEQNLNHDAMYWYRQDPGQGLRLIYYSQIVNDFQKGDIAEGYSVSREKKESFPLTVTSAQKNPTAFYLCASSIRRRNSNQPQHFGDGTRLSIL.

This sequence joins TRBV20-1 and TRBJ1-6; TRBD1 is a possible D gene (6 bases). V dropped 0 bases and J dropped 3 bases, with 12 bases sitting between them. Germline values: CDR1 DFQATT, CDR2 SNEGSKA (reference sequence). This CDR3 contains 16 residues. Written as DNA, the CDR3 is TGCAGTGCTAGAGATAGGCAGGGGAGCTATAATTCACCCCTCCACTTT. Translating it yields CSARDRQGSYNSPLHF.

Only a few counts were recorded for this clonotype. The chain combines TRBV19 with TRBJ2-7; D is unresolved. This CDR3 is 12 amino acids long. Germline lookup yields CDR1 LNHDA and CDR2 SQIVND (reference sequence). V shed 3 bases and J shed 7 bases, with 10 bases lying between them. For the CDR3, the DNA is TGTGCCAGTAGTATCTGGGGTGGGGAGCAGTACTTC. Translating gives CASSIWGGEQYF.

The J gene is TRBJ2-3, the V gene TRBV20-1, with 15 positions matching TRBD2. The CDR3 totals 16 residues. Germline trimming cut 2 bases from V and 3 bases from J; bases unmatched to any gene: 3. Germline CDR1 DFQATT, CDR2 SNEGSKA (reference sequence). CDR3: CSARRGLAGGTDTQYF. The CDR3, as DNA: TGCAGTGCTAGAAGGGGACTAGCGGGGGGAACAGATACGCAGTATTTT.

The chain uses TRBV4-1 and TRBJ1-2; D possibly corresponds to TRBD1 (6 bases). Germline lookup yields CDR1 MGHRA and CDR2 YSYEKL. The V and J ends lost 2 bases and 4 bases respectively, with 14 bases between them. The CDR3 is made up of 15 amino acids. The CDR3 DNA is TGCGCCAGCAGCCAAAAAGACAGGTCGTCCTATGGCTACACCTTC. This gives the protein CASSQKDRSSYGYTF.

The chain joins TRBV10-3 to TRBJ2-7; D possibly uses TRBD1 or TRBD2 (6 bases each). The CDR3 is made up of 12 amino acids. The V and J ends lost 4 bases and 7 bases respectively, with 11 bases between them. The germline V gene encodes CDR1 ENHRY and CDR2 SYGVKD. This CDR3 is CAISGGGIEQYF. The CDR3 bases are TGTGCCATCAGTGGAGGGGGGATTGAGCAGTACTTC.

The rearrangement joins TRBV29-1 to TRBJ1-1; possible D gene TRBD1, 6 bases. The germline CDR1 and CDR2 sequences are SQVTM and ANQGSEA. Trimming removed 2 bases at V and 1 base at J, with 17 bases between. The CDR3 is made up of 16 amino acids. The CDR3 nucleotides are TGCAGCGTTGAACCGCGGGGGGCAGCAGGGAACACTGAAGCTTTCTTT. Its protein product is CSVEPRGAAGNTEAFF.

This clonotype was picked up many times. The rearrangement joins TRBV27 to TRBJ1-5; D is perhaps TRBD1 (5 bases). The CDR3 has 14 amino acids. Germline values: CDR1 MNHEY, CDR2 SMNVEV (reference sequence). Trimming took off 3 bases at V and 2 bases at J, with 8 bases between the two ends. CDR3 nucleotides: TGTGCCAGCAGTTTCGGGACTGGCAATCAGCCCCAGCATTTT. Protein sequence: CASSFGTGNQPQHF.

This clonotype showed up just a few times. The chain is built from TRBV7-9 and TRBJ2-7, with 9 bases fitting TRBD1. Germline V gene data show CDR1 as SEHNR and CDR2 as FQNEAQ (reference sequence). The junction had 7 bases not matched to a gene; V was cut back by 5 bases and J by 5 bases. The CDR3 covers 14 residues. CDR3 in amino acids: CASSPRDRVHEQYF. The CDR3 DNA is TGTGCCAGCAGCCCCCGGGACAGGGTACACGAGCAGTACTTC.

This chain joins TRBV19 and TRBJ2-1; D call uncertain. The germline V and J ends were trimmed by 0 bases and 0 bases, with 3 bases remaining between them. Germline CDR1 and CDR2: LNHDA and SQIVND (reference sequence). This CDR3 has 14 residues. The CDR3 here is CASSIESSYNEQFF. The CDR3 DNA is TGTGCCAGTAGTATAGAATCCTCCTACAATGAGCAGTTCTTC.

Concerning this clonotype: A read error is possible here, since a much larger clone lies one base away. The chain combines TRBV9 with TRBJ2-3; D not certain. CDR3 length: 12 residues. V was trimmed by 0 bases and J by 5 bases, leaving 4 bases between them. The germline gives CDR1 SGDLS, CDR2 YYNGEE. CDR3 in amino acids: CASSVEGDTQYF. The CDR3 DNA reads TGTGCCAGCAGCGTAGAGGGAGATACGCAGTATTTT.

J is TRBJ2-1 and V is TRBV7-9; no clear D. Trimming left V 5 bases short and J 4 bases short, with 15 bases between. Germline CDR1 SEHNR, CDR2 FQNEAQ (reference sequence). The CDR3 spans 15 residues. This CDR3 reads CASSPGPGLYNEQFF. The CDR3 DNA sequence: TGTGCCAGCAGCCCTGGCCCTGGCCTATACAATGAGCAGTTCTTC.

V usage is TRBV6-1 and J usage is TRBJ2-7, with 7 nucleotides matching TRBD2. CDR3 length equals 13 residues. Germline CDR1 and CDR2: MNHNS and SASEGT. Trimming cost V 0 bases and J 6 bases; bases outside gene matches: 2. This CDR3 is CASSEAREGEQYF. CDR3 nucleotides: TGTGCCAGCAGTGAAGCCAGGGAGGGCGAGCAGTACTTC.

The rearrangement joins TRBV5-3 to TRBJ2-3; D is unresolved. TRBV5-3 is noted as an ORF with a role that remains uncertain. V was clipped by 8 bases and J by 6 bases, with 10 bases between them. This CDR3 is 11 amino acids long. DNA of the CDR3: TGTGCCAGCAGCGCATACGATACGCAGTATTTT. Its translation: CASSAYDTQYF.

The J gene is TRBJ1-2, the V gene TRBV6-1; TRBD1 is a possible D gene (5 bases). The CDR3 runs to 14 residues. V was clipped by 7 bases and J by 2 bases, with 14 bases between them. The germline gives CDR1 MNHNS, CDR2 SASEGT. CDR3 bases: TGTGCCAGCACTAAGACGACAGCGAACTATGGCTACACCTTC. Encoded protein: CASTKTTANYGYTF.

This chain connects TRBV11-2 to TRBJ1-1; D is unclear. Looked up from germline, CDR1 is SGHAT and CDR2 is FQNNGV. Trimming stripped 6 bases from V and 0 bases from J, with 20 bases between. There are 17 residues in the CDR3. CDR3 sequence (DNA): TGTGCCAGCAGTTACTGGGGTAGGCAGATAATGAACACTGAAGCTTTCTTT. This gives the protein CASSYWGRQIMNTEAFF.